This T cell receptor (beta chain) was observed in a study of response to subunit inactivated influenza vaccine. The study's findings and limits: Only a handful of new T cells, the authors suggested, are recruited with each seasonal influenza vaccination.

TCRdb passed the RT-PCR reads through MiXCR, listing each CDR3 protein once. The data hold around 480,000 distinct CDR3 sequences, with 16% observed a single time. A remark on this clonotype: Its antigen is unidentified.

Specimen: CD4+ T cells sorted from PBMCs, collected 23 to 25 months after vaccination. The clonotype originates from a man aged 50 to 69 who received an inactivated influenza vaccine.

This CDR3 is CASSLRYRGMGTDTQYF. The CDR3 nucleotides are TGCGCCAGCAGCTTGCGTTATAGGGGAATGGGGACAGATACGCAGTATTTT. The chain couples TRBV5-1 to TRBJ2-3; perhaps TRBD1 as D (5 bases). Germline lookup yields CDR1 SGHRS and CDR2 YFSETQ. The CDR3 consists of 17 residues. The V end lost 1 base, the J end lost 3 bases, and 18 bases lay between the germline ends.